These T cell receptor beta chains were read from a single sample in a study of cytomegalovirus exposure and HLA in healthy donors. Here immunoSEQ multiplex PCR was the method, and the copy in TCRdb shows in-frame clones only, minus some. Of 100,000 to 120,000 clones in the sample, 65% to 85% were seen once. The sample consisted of PBMCs. The receptors come from a man between 18 and 29 years old in good health and CMV-seronegative. The conserved cysteine and the conserved F or W are not part of the CDR3 here. D genes are given only for firm matches.

>TRBD2|TRBV9
ASSVVTGGDNEQF
>TRBD2|TRBV5-5
ASSLISGGLGNEQF
>TRBD1|TRBV4-3
ASSQESRGRSYGYT
>.|TRBV13
ASGPGVNSPLH
>.|TRBV28
ASSLRGPSNQPQH
>TRBD1|TRBV28
ASSLWDRGYEQY
>TRBD1|TRBV4-3
ASSRVTGGARETQY
>.|TRBV10-2
ASTPDSSYEQY
>TRBD1|TRBV30
AWSVGPGQPGLNLF
>.|TRBV2
ASSESITGIYEQY
>TRBD1|TRBV6-6
ASSSHDRGKNEKLF
>TRBD1|TRBV6-6
ASSSGTGLYEKLF
>.|TRBV2
ASVSDSHFSGNTIY
>.|TRBV7-8
ASSFSYEQY
>TRBD2|TRBV12-5
ASGSISGRNTGELF
>.|TRBV6-5
ASSYPRGEAF
>TRBD2|TRBV29-1
SSGGLAGITDTQY
>TRBD1|TRBV7-8
ASSLGQGKVDEQY
>TRBD1|TRBV7-8
ASSLSATGLTEKLF
>.|TRBV6-5
ASSYSGTGANVLT
>.|TRBV27
ASMSPSAGWDTIY
>.|TRBV28
ASRSFGGAGANVLT
>TRBD2|TRBV4-1
ASSQVGPGGPDEQY
>TRBD2|TRBV4-3
ASGDGGGEQY
>TRBD2|TRBV6-5
ASSYSIAGPVYEQY
>.|TRBV10-3
AISVQDAEYGELF
>TRBD1|TRBV7-2
ASSIQGQGGHYGYT
>TRBD1|TRBV9
ASSSGTGHYEQY
>.|TRBV29-1
SVLSPRLADTQY
>TRBD1|TRBV7-8
ASSQGTGLLNEQF
>.|TRBV19
ASSIGTGSYSPLH
>TRBD2|TRBV9
ASSSQGLAGVDEQY
>TRBD2|TRBV10-2
ASSVGGDYEQY
>TRBD2|TRBV5-5
ATTSGSSYEQY
>TRBD1|TRBV6-4
ASMGQGAHEQY
>TRBD2|TRBV5-8
ASSPGASGRNIGELF
>.|TRBV12-5
ASGLPGGGYYGYT
>.|TRBV20-1
SAREIGAQH
>TRBD1|TRBV4-1
ASSHGGQGDLDGYT
>TRBD1|TRBV5-1
ASSTAQGATEAF
>.|TRBV11-2
ASSPPVGGGDTEAF
>TRBD2|TRBV7-2
ASSLSGRSQETQY
>.|TRBV20-1
SVLSGYT
>.|TRBV28
ASKGRASTEAF
>TRBD1|TRBV10-3
AIRETGTNEKLF
>TRBD2|TRBV7-2
ASSASGPPTSYNEQF
>TRBD2|TRBV7-2
ASSLVPGTRKNIQY